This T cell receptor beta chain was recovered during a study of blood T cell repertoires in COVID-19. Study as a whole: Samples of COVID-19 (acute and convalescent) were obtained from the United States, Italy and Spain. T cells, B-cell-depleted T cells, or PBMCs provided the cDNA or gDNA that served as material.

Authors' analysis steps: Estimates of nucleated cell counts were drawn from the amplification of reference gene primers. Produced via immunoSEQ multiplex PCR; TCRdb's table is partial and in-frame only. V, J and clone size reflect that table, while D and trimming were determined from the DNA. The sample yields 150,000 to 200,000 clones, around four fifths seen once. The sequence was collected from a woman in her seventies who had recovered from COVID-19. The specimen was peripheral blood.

CDR3 sequence (DNA): TGTGCCACCCGGGAGGGCCCGGGTGAGCAGTTCTTC. Translating gives CATREGPGEQFF. V is TRBV10-3 and J is TRBJ2-1, with 8 nucleotides matching TRBD2. Germline CDR1 is ENHRY and CDR2 is SYGVKD. J gave up 9 bases and V 10 bases, and 8 bases lay outside the gene matches. This CDR3 has 12 amino acids.